Below, 19 T cell receptor beta chains from the same sample are listed, as sequenced in a study of T cell responses to AZD1222 COVID-19 vaccine. The method was immunoSEQ multiplex PCR; TCRdb's version includes in-frame clones alone and lacks a portion of them. The sample records 33,000 or so clones, roughly 90% being singletons. This material consisted of peripheral blood, taken 28 days after the second AZD1222 dose. The receptor set was obtained from an adult who received the AZD1222 COVID-19 vaccine.

This clone was seen just once. The chain couples TRBV7-3 to TRBJ2-2; 9 nucleotides align to TRBD2. The CDR3 consists of 16 residues. V lost 0 bases to trimming and J lost 1 base; unmatched junction nucleotides: 0. Looked up from germline, CDR1 is SGHTA and CDR2 is FQGTGA. The CDR3 sequence is CASSLTSGGNTGELFF. The CDR3 DNA follows: TGTGCCAGCAGCTTAACTAGCGGGGGGAACACCGGGGAGCTGTTTTTT.

The CDR3 sequence: CAWSLRPSEQYF. CDR3 nucleotide sequence: TGTGCCTGGAGCCTCAGGCCCTCCGAGCAGTACTTC. The rearrangement uses TRBV30 and TRBJ2-7; D uncertain. V was pared by 3 bases and J by 6 bases, with 12 bases between. Germline V gene sequence: CDR1 GTSNPN, CDR2 SVGIG (reference sequence). This CDR3 is 12 amino acids long.

The chain combines TRBV21-1 with TRBJ1-2; the table's D call, TRBD1, was not checked against the DNA. TRBV21-1 is deemed a pseudogene. The CDR3 totals 14 residues. CDR3 nucleotides: TGTGCCAGCCATCAAGGAACACACAGCTATGGCTACACCTTC. It encodes CASHQGTHSYGYTF.

This clone was seen once. CDR3 nucleotide sequence: TGTGCCAGCAGCCGCTCGGAGGGCTCCCCAGGGTATTTT. Encoded protein: CASSRSEGSPGYF. The gene calls are TRBV3-1 (or the pseudogene TRBV3-2) and TRBJ2-3, with a weak D call TRBD2 (6 bases). The V gene lost 4 bases and the J gene lost 14 bases, with 19 bases spanning the gap. The CDR3 is made up of 13 amino acids. Germline CDR1 is LGHDT and CDR2 is YNNKEL (reference sequence).

The J gene is TRBJ1-1, the V gene TRBV7-2; no definite D call. Per the germline V gene, CDR1 is SGHTA and CDR2 is FQGNSA. There are 15 residues in the CDR3. V was shortened by 2 bases and J by 5 bases, with 15 bases between the two germline ends. The CDR3 here is CASSLRADAGTEAFF. In nucleotides, the CDR3 is TGTGCCAGCAGCTTACGCGCTGACGCTGGGACTGAAGCTTTCTTT.

The chain joins TRBV2 to TRBJ1-2; a weak D match, TRBD1 (5 bases). Per germline, CDR1 SNHLY and CDR2 FYNNEI. The CDR3 is 13 residues long. V gave up 11 bases and J gave up 6 bases, with 19 bases separating them. Here the CDR3 DNA reads TGTGCCTCCCTGGGGGGGGATTTTGATGGCTACACCTTC. Protein: CASLGGDFDGYTF.

This chain links TRBV7-2 with TRBJ1-2; the D gene is possibly TRBD1 (5 bases). This CDR3 region has 15 residues. Germline loops: CDR1 SGHTA, CDR2 FQGNSA. The germline V and J ends were trimmed by 1 base and 4 bases, with 13 bases remaining between them. CDR3 DNA: TGTGCCAGCAGCTTAGGGACCGGGACGGTCTATGGCTACACCTTC. It yields the protein CASSLGTGTVYGYTF.

The chain joins TRBV10-3 to TRBJ1-2; weak D call: TRBD1 (6 bases). Germline loops: CDR1 ENHRY, CDR2 SYGVKD. CDR3 length: 16 residues. The V end lost 2 bases, the J end lost 0 bases, and 13 bases lay between the germline ends. The CDR3 region is CAISELPDRANYGYTF. As DNA, the CDR3 is TGTGCCATCAGTGAGCTACCGGACAGAGCTAACTATGGCTACACCTTC.

The V gene is TRBV6-1, the J gene TRBJ1-4; D remains ambiguous. With 3 bases removed from V and 6 bases from J, the gap between germline ends came to 14 bases. Germline CDR1 is MNHNS and CDR2 is SASEGT. CDR3 length equals 15 residues. CDR3 in DNA: TGTGCCAGCAGTGATGGACGGACGCTGGATGAAAAACTGTTTTTT. Translation: CASSDGRTLDEKLFF.

The chain couples TRBV4-1 to TRBJ1-6; D is undetermined. The CDR3 covers 16 residues. Between the trimmed V and J ends, which lost 0 bases and 0 bases, there was a span of 6 bases. Germline lookup yields CDR1 MGHRA and CDR2 YSYEKL. The CDR3 spells CASSQEFSSYNSPLHF. DNA of the CDR3: TGCGCCAGCAGCCAAGAATTTAGCTCCTATAATTCACCCCTCCACTTT.

The rearrangement joins TRBV7-8 to TRBJ1-5; 8 bases fit TRBD1. The CDR3 totals 16 residues. Germline CDR1 SGHVS, CDR2 FQNEAQ. The V and J ends lost 5 bases and 5 bases, in that order; junction bases with no gene match: 11. This CDR3 is CASSDKDRVSDQPQHF. CDR3 sequence (DNA): TGTGCCAGCAGCGACAAGGACAGGGTGAGCGATCAGCCCCAGCATTTT.

V usage is TRBV18 and J usage is TRBJ1-1; possible D gene TRBD1, 5 bases. V lost 3 bases and J lost 4, with 18 bases in between. This CDR3 region has 16 residues. Germline V gene sequence: CDR1 KGHSH, CDR2 LQKENI. The CDR3 DNA reads TGTGCCAGCTCACCTTCCAACCCGGGCGGGGGCACTGAAGCTTTCTTT. Translating gives CASSPSNPGGGTEAFF.

V gene TRBV5-4 combines with J gene TRBJ1-2; 8 bases agree with TRBD1. Germline assignment: CDR1 SGHNT and CDR2 YYREEE (reference sequence). J was trimmed by 7 bases and V by 6 bases; bases with no gene match: 8. This CDR3 comprises 13 residues. The CDR3 DNA reads as TGTGCCAGCACCCTACAGGGGGTTTTTGGCTACACCTTC. Its protein is CASTLQGVFGYTF.

The chain uses TRBV5-1 and TRBJ1-2; 7 bases line up with TRBD1. The trim removed 0 bases at V and 8 bases at J, leaving 7 bases unmatched. Germline values: CDR1 SGHRS, CDR2 YFSETQ. CDR3 size: 14 residues. The CDR3 sequence is CASSLGQGEDGYTF. The DNA of the CDR3 is TGCGCCAGCAGCTTGGGACAGGGCGAGGACGGCTACACCTTC.

The chain links TRBV3-1 (or the pseudogene TRBV3-2) to TRBJ2-1; D is ambiguous. Germline V gene sequence: CDR1 LGHDT, CDR2 YNNKEL (reference sequence). The CDR3 is 13 amino acids. Trimming stripped 4 bases from V and 9 bases from J, with 13 bases between. The CDR3: CASSPSTGSEQFF. CDR3 coding DNA: TGTGCCAGCAGCCCATCGACCGGATCTGAGCAGTTCTTC.

The chain recombines TRBV19 with TRBJ2-4; 8 bases are shared with TRBD1. This CDR3 spans 15 amino acids. V trimming: 5 bases; J trimming: 1 base; junction bases outside the gene matches: 4. Germline V gene data show CDR1 as LNHDA and CDR2 as SQIVND (reference sequence). The CDR3 spells CASSGTGMAKNIQYF. The CDR3 nucleotides are TGTGCCAGTAGTGGGACAGGTATGGCCAAAAACATTCAGTACTTC.

This clone was seen only once. The chain couples TRBV10-3 to TRBJ2-1; possibly TRBD1 for D (6 bases). V was clipped by 4 bases and J by 2 bases, with 12 bases between them. The CDR3 is 15 residues long. Germline V gene lookup returns CDR1 ENHRY and CDR2 SYGVKD. The CDR3 region is CAISARQVTYNEQFF. CDR3 coding DNA: TGTGCCATCAGTGCGAGACAGGTCACCTACAATGAGCAGTTCTTC.

This sequence joins TRBV6-5 and TRBJ1-2; 8 positions match TRBD1. The CDR3 spans 16 residues. The J segment lost 4 bases and the V segment lost 2 bases, leaving 9 bases of the junction unmatched. Germline V lookup: CDR1 MNHEY, CDR2 SVGAGI. CDR3 nucleotide sequence: TGTGCCAGCAGTTACGAACAGGGGGGCCAGGGCTATGGCTACACCTTC. Its translation: CASSYEQGGQGYGYTF.

This rearrangement joins TRBV19 to TRBJ2-7, with 8 bases lining up with TRBD1. The CDR3 covers 13 residues. CDR1 and CDR2 from the germline V gene are LNHDA and SQIVND (reference sequence). Trimming cost V 10 bases and J 0 bases; bases outside gene matches: 5. The CDR3 region has the DNA TGTGCCACCCGGACAGGGACCTCCTACGAGCAGTACTTC. Its protein is CATRTGTSYEQYF.